This record looks at one TCR beta chain sequence and its context. The antigen remains unidentified. The record originates from a study of shared clonotypes between healthy human individuals. The study's findings and limits: Generation of non-shared clonotypes was less probable than generation of clonotypes shared by all four donors.

The germline V gene has CDR1 SGHTA and CDR2 FQGNSA. The J segment lost 1 base and the V segment lost 3 bases, leaving 2 bases of the junction unmatched. This CDR3 is built from 16 residues. The authors ran the assay at deep level. The authors loaded about 0.2 ug DNA, around 30,000 T cell genomes, into sorted-subset replicate PCRs. Sequencing used immunoSEQ multiplex PCR; TCRdb keeps in-frame clones, though not all of them. The profile shows 2 million to 2.5 million clones, approximately 93% of them singletons. Sample: naive CD4+ T cells from PBMCs. Subset given: CD45RA+ positively selected. This sequence joins TRBV7-2 and TRBJ1-4, with 10 bases aligning to TRBD1. This receptor was identified in a young man in good health. Some clones in this sample may be carry-over from other donors' samples. In DNA, the CDR3 is TGTGCCAGCAGCTTGACAGGGGGCCTAACTAATGAAAAACTGTTTTTT. Its protein product is CASSLTGGLTNEKLFF.